The clone carrying this T cell receptor (beta chain) was picked up one time. This specimen belongs to a study of T cell changes during pregnancy in multiple sclerosis. The repertoire was sequenced with immunoSEQ multiplex PCR; TCRdb's copy has only in-frame clones and lacks some. There are fewer than 150,000 clones in the sample; about 96% occur only once, and over 0.35% lies in the top ten. The sample here was peripheral blood, taken after pregnancy. The origin of this receptor is a female donor with multiple sclerosis, enrolled in a pregnancy study.

For the CDR3, the DNA is TGTGCCAGCAGCCAGGGGGTTCAGCCCCAGCATTTT. The encoded protein is CASSQGVQPQHF. V gene TRBV7-9 combines with J gene TRBJ1-5, with TRBD1 identical over 7 bases. J lost 6 bases, V lost 5 bases, and 1 base had no gene match. The germline V gene encodes CDR1 SEHNR and CDR2 FQNEAQ (reference sequence). This CDR3 contains 12 residues.